The 9 T cell receptor beta chains reported below all come from one sample, sequenced in a study of blood T cells in healthy people across ages. A second roughly 7 to 11 cycle PCR used barcoded and J-beta primers. A single record per CDR3 protein comes from TCRdb applying MiXCR to the 5' RACE reads. The sample holds about 1.5 million distinct CDR3 sequences, about 45% seen once. Material for sequencing was blood. All receptors derive from a woman aged 18-29 years in good health.

This clonotype was observed a handful of times. This chain uses TRBV11-2 with TRBJ2-1; 10 nucleotides align to TRBD2. CDR3 length: 15 amino acids. CDR1 is SGHAT and CDR2 is FQNNGV in the germline V gene. J lost 4 bases, V lost 5 bases, and 5 bases had no gene match. CDR3 DNA: TGTGCCAGCAGCCCCCCTAGCGGGGGTTACAATGAGCAGTTCTTC. Amino acid sequence: CASSPPSGGYNEQFF.

This clonotype was seen a few times. The chain joins TRBV7-2 to TRBJ2-3, with a possible D match to TRBD2 (5 bases). The V and J ends lost 3 bases and 1 base respectively, with 11 bases between them. This CDR3 contains 15 residues. Germline loops: CDR1 SGHTA, CDR2 FQGNSA. The chain's CDR3 is CASSFDGLRTDTQYF. The CDR3 DNA follows: TGTGCCAGCAGCTTTGATGGACTCCGCACAGATACGCAGTATTTT.

This rearrangement joins TRBV24-1 to TRBJ2-1; 7 nucleotides line up with TRBD2. TRBJ2-7 explains the end of the DNA better; the J call may be wrong. Per germline, CDR1 KGHDR and CDR2 SFDVKD. CDR3 length: 18 amino acids. CDR3 sequence: CATSDRLAAGRPYNEQYF. The CDR3 nucleotides read TGTGCCACCAGTGACCGACTAGCTGCGGGGAGACCCTACAATGAGCAGTACTTC.

This clonotype has just a few counts. The CDR3 sequence: CASSPGISNQPQHF. The CDR3 DNA follows: TGTGCCAGCAGCCCAGGGATTAGCAATCAGCCCCAGCATTTT. The gene calls are TRBV7-9 and TRBJ1-5, with D possibly being TRBD1 (5 bases). Looked up from germline, CDR1 is SEHNR and CDR2 is FQNEAQ (reference sequence). The CDR3 is 14 amino acids. Trimming stripped 5 bases from V and 0 bases from J, with 8 bases between.

The rearrangement links TRBV9 to TRBJ1-1; the D is unclear. Germline loops: CDR1 SGDLS, CDR2 YYNGEE. The CDR3 is made up of 15 amino acids. Deletions cut 4 bases from V and 1 base from J, with 14 bases between. CDR3 amino acids: CASSPPGFGNTEAFF. The DNA of the CDR3 is TGTGCCAGCAGCCCGCCTGGGTTCGGGAACACTGAAGCTTTCTTT.

Only a few counts were recorded for this clonotype. The genes are TRBV28 and TRBJ2-1, with TRBD2 identical over 15 bases. In germline, CDR1 is MDHEN, CDR2 SYDVKM. This CDR3 is 19 amino acids long. J gave up 0 bases and V 3 bases, and 6 bases lay outside the gene matches. This CDR3 reads CASSFSGLAGGGSYNEQFF. Written as DNA, the CDR3 is TGTGCCAGCAGTTTTTCGGGACTAGCGGGAGGAGGCTCCTACAATGAGCAGTTCTTC.

The V gene is TRBV27, the J gene TRBJ2-3; D might be TRBD2 (5 bases). Per germline, CDR1 MNHEY and CDR2 SMNVEV (reference sequence). V shed 6 bases and J shed 2 bases, with 15 bases lying between them. The CDR3 length is 15 residues. Here the CDR3 DNA reads TGTGCCAGCAGGGACTCAGGAGATTTCACAGATACGCAGTATTTT. Translating gives CASRDSGDFTDTQYF.

The rearrangement joins TRBV15 to TRBJ2-3; 10 nucleotides align to TRBD2. Germline CDR1 and CDR2: LNHNV and YYDKDF (reference sequence). The CDR3 runs 16 residues. V shed 3 bases and J 5 bases; nucleotides not matched to a gene: 8. Written as DNA, the CDR3 is TGTGCCACCAGCAGTGGCACCGGGACTAGCGTAGATACGCAGTATTTT. This codes for CATSSGTGTSVDTQYF. Full variable domain (outside the CDR3, taken from reference TRBV15 and TRBJ2-3): DAMVIQNPRYQVTQFGKPVTLSCSQTLNHNVMYWYQQKSSQAPKLLFHYYDKDFNNEADTPDNFQSRRPNTSFCFLDIRSPGLGDTAMYLCATSSGTGTSVDTQYFGPGTRLTVL.

V is TRBV24-1 and J is TRBJ2-3, with D tentatively TRBD1 or TRBD2 (5 bases each). CDR3 size: 13 residues. The V gene's germline CDR1 is KGHDR and CDR2 SFDVKD. V shed 3 bases and J shed 5 bases, with 8 bases lying between them. The CDR3 nucleotides read TGTGCCACCAGTGATGGGACGGAAGATACGCAGTATTTT. Its translation: CATSDGTEDTQYF.